These T cell receptor beta chains were read from a single sample in a study of T cell responses to AZD1222 COVID-19 vaccine. Using immunoSEQ multiplex PCR, the repertoire was profiled, and TCRdb retains in-frame clones only, with some absent. The sample records almost 55,000 clones, around 80% being singletons. The source material was peripheral blood, sampled on day 0 of AZD1222 vaccination. The origin of the receptors is an adult in good health. Each CDR3 is given with its conserved first and last residue. D genes are given only for firm matches. Some rows mark clone size as missing; the rest say once, few, many or name a class of expanded clone.

>.|TRBJ2-1|TRBV19|TRBD2
CASSLRTSGSGNEQFF
TGTGCCAGTAGTCTCCGGACTAGCGGGAGCGGAAATGAGCAGTTCTTC
>.|TRBJ1-1|TRBV14|TRBD1
CASQGQGALTTEAFF
TGTGCCAGCCAGGGACAGGGGGCTCTTACCACTGAAGCTTTCTTT
>.|TRBJ1-1|TRBV19|.
CASSIVRNTEAFF
TGTGCCAGTAGTATAGTGCGGAACACTGAAGCTTTCTTT
>.|TRBJ2-7|TRBV18|.
CASSPLAADEQYF
TGTGCCAGCTCACCTCTAGCCGCGGACGAGCAGTACTTC
>.|TRBJ2-1|TRBV5-4|TRBD2
CASSLGGTSGKEEQFF
TGTGCCAGCAGCTTGGGAGGGACTAGCGGGAAAGAAGAGCAGTTCTTC
>once|TRBJ1-2|TRBV6-5|TRBD1
CASSRETGWNYGYTF
TGTGCCAGCAGTAGAGAGACAGGGTGGAACTATGGCTACACCTTC
>.|TRBJ2-6|TRBV6-5|.
CASRVGSSGANVLTF
TGTGCCAGCAGAGTGGGATCCTCTGGGGCCAACGTCCTGACTTTC
>.|TRBJ1-2|TRBV19|.
CASSPPGRRFNYGYTF
TGTGCCAGTAGCCCCCCTGGCAGGCGTTTTAACTATGGCTACACCTTC
>.|TRBJ2-2|TRBV11-2|.
CASSLDLYGTRTGELFF
TGTGCCAGCAGCTTAGATCTTTACGGTACACGCACCGGGGAGCTGTTTTTT
>.|TRBJ1-2|TRBV5-4|.
CASSLGGGYGYTF
TGTGCCAGCAGCCTTGGAGGGGGCTATGGCTACACCTTC
>.|TRBJ2-2|TRBV2|TRBD2
CASSWTSGGTTGELFF
TGTGCCAGCAGCTGGACTAGCGGGGGGACCACCGGGGAGCTGTTTTTT